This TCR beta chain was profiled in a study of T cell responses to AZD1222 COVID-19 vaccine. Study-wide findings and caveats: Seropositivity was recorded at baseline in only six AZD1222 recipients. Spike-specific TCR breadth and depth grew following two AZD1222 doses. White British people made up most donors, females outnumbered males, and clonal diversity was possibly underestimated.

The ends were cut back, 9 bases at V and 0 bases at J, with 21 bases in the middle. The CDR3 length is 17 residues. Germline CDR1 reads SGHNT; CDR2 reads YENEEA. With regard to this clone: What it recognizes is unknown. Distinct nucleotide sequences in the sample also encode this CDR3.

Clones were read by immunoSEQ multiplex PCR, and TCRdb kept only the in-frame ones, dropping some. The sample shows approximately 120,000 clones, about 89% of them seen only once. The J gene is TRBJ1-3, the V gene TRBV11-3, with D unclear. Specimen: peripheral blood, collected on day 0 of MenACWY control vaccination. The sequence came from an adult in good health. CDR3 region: CASSPRGGLHSGNTIYF. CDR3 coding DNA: TGTGCCAGTAGCCCCCGTGGAGGTTTGCACTCTGGAAACACCATATATTTT.